These T cell receptor beta chains were read from a single sample in a study of T cell repertoires in cytomegalovirus infection. From the reads, TCRdb called clonotypes with MiXCR, one entry per CDR3 protein. The repertoire holds some 100,000 distinct CDR3 sequences, with 20% to 30% as singletons. The sequenced material came from CD8+ T cells from PBMCs. The source of these receptors is a human donor in good health (CMV status not recorded). Some clones in this sample may be carry-over from other donors' samples. The CDR3 runs from the conserved cysteine through the conserved F or W. A D gene is named only where the DNA matches it firmly.

d_call v_call cdr3_aa
. TRBV7-9 CASRSAASSSGANVLTF
TRBD2 TRBV20-1 CSARDHRAGELYNEQFF
TRBD1 TRBV4-1 CASSQRDRGLTDTQYF
TRBD1 TRBV7-6 CASSIHDTGARSPLHF
. TRBV6-2/TRBV6-3 CASRDREGFAYNEQFF
. TRBV29-1 CSVVGSGNTIYF
TRBD1 TRBV27 CASSPSIGDRGPGGYTF
TRBD2 TRBV7-2 CASSLEIVSGGNEQYF
TRBD1 TRBV28 CASQYRDRGGGELFF
. TRBV7-9 CASMGADEQYF
. TRBV9 CASSPVWGYNEQFF
. TRBV5-6 CATSTGAAGIQYF
TRBD1 TRBV29-1 CSVELGQDYTEAFF
. TRBV11-2 CASSLEMGRSSSTDTQYF
TRBD1 TRBV6-2/TRBV6-3 CASSYWTGPSSYNEQFF
TRBD1 TRBV5-6 CASSSNPGQRNTEAFF